Below, 15 T cell receptor beta chains from the same sample are listed, as sequenced in a study of blood T cell repertoires in COVID-19. Profiling relied on immunoSEQ multiplex PCR, and the TCRdb table lists in-frame clones only, not all of them. The table has around 200,000 clones, 85% seen once; the top ten hold 15% to 20%. Sequencing was carried out using PBMCs or T cells enriched from blood (not recorded which). The receptors shown here come from a man aged 35 to 55 who had recovered from COVID-19.

The rearrangement uses TRBV3-1 (or the pseudogene TRBV3-2) and TRBJ1-2; D might be TRBD1 (6 bases). The V gene's germline CDR1 is LGHDT and CDR2 YNNKEL (reference sequence). The CDR3 has 15 amino acids. The ends were cut back, 4 bases at V and 1 base at J, with 13 bases in the middle. The chain's CDR3 is CASSPLDSFNYGYTF. CDR3 DNA: TGTGCCAGCAGCCCCCTGGACAGTTTTAACTATGGCTACACCTTC.

The gene calls are TRBV19 and TRBJ1-2; 11 bases match TRBD1. Germline lookup yields CDR1 LNHDA and CDR2 SQIVND (reference sequence). V lost 6 bases and J lost 4; bases outside the gene matches: 19. This CDR3 is built from 19 residues. The CDR3 coding sequence is TGTGCCAGTAGGGACAGGGGGCAGGTAGATCATAGGCGCGGCTATGGCTACACCTTC. This translates into CASRDRGQVDHRRGYGYTF.

V is TRBV28 and J is TRBJ2-7; D perhaps matches TRBD2 (6 bases). This CDR3 comprises 16 residues. Between the trimmed V and J ends, which lost 6 bases and 4 bases, there was a span of 22 bases. Germline CDR1 is MDHEN and CDR2 is SYDVKM. This chain's CDR3 is CASSPPGGRVRYEQYF. Written as DNA, the CDR3 is TGTGCCAGCAGCCCCCCCGGAGGGCGGGTAAGGTACGAGCAGTACTTC.

The J gene is TRBJ2-7, the V gene TRBV6-5, with D unclear. This CDR3 contains 11 residues. V was trimmed by 6 bases and J by 3 bases, leaving 6 bases between them. The germline CDR1 and CDR2 sequences are MNHEY and SVGAGI. CDR3 nucleotides: TGTGCCAGCAGGAGAGACTACGAGCAGTACTTC. Its protein product is CASRRDYEQYF.

J is TRBJ2-3 and V is TRBV5-1; perhaps TRBD1 as D (6 bases). The CDR3 totals 17 residues. Looked up from germline, CDR1 is SGHRS and CDR2 is YFSETQ. Trimming cost V 2 bases and J 3 bases, with 19 bases left between them. This chain's CDR3 is CASSFRGYYTVTDTQYF. CDR3 bases: TGCGCCAGCAGCTTCAGGGGCTATTACACTGTGACAGATACGCAGTATTTT.

CDR3 bases: TGTGCCAGCAGCTCTAGCGGGAGGGCCTACGAGCAGTACTTC. This codes for CASSSSGRAYEQYF. The chain has TRBV7-9 and TRBJ2-7; 12 nucleotides agree with TRBD2. The germline V gene has CDR1 SEHNR and CDR2 FQNEAQ (reference sequence). The J segment lost 2 bases and the V segment lost 4 bases, leaving 0 bases of the junction unmatched. The CDR3 has 14 amino acids.

The chain has TRBV27 and TRBJ2-7; TRBD1 matches 8 bases. The germline V gene has CDR1 MNHEY and CDR2 SMNVEV (reference sequence). The V and J ends lost 4 bases and 3 bases, in that order; junction bases with no gene match: 8. CDR3 length: 15 residues. This chain's CDR3 is CASSSGQGPSYEQYF. The CDR3 coding sequence is TGTGCCAGCAGTTCAGGACAGGGCCCCAGCTACGAGCAGTACTTC.

A note on this clone: The same CDR3 can be traced to other DNA sequences in this sample. This rearrangement joins TRBV19 to TRBJ1-2; 10 bases match TRBD1. Trimming took 4 bases from V and 5 from J; bases not matched to a gene: 1. This CDR3 has 13 residues. Germline V CDR1 and CDR2: LNHDA, SQIVND (reference sequence). The CDR3 sequence: CASSRDRGYGYTF. The CDR3 DNA follows: TGTGCCAGTAGTAGGGACAGGGGTTATGGCTACACCTTC.

V gene TRBV27 combines with J gene TRBJ2-7; TRBD1 matches 9 bases. The ends lost 5 bases at V and 3 bases at J; junction bases unmatched: 11. Germline V gene data show CDR1 as MNHEY and CDR2 as SMNVEV (reference sequence). The CDR3 length is 16 residues. This CDR3 is CASSAQTGTGSYEQYF. The CDR3 region has the DNA TGTGCCAGCAGTGCCCAAACCGGGACAGGGAGCTACGAGCAGTACTTC.

This chain links TRBV18 with TRBJ2-7; 10 nucleotides line up with TRBD2. V shed 2 bases and J 3 bases; nucleotides not matched to a gene: 1. CDR1 KGHSH and CDR2 LQKENI come from the germline V gene. CDR3 length: 14 residues. CDR3 DNA sequence: TGTGCCAGCTCACCAGGGACTAGCGTCTACGAGCAGTACTTC. Its protein product is CASSPGTSVYEQYF.

The chain employs TRBV4-1 and TRBJ2-2; perhaps TRBD1 as D (5 bases). Trimming cost V 4 bases and J 4 bases, with 16 bases left between them. CDR3 length equals 16 residues. The germline V gene has CDR1 MGHRA and CDR2 YSYEKL. This CDR3 reads CASSPKDIRGTGELFF. The CDR3, as DNA: TGCGCCAGCAGCCCGAAGGACATTCGCGGCACCGGGGAGCTGTTTTTT.

The gene calls are TRBV7-2 and TRBJ2-7; D is undetermined. Trimming removed 3 bases from V and 0 bases from J, with 6 bases in between. CDR3 length: 13 residues. Germline CDR1 and CDR2: SGHTA and FQGNSA. The CDR3 coding sequence is TGTGCCAGCAGCTTCCCCTACTCCTACGAGCAGTACTTC. Its protein is CASSFPYSYEQYF. Supplemented by reference TRBV7-2 and TRBJ2-7, the full variable domain reads GAGVSQSPSNKVTEKGKDVELRCDPISGHTALYWYRQSLGQGLEFLIYFQGNSAPDKSGLPSDRFSAERTGGSVSTLTIQRTQQEDSAVYLCASSFPYSYEQYFGPGTRLTVT.

The genes are TRBV13 and TRBJ1-2; D not resolved. Germline lookup yields CDR1 PRHDT and CDR2 FYEKMQ (reference sequence). Deletions cut 1 base from V and 5 bases from J, with 5 bases between. The CDR3 contains 12 residues. The CDR3 nucleotides read TGTGCCAGCAGCTTAGCAGTATATGGCTACACCTTC. As protein: CASSLAVYGYTF.

The chain is built from TRBV30 and TRBJ1-4; 7 bases map to TRBD1. Per germline, CDR1 GTSNPN and CDR2 SVGIG (reference sequence). The length of the CDR3 is 14 residues. Losses at the gene ends were 2 bases for V and 4 bases for J; bases not matched to a gene: 4. CDR3 residues: CAWSHRDSNEKLFF. Written as DNA, the CDR3 is TGTGCCTGGAGTCACCGGGACAGTAATGAAAAACTGTTTTTT. The full variable domain, in which reference TRBV30 and TRBJ1-4 provide the parts outside the CDR3, is SQTIHQWPATLVQPVGSPLSLECTVEGTSNPNLYWYRQAAGRGLQLLFYSVGIGQISSEVPQNLSASRPQDRQFILSSKKLLLSDSGFYLCAWSHRDSNEKLFFGSGTQLSVL.

This clone was counted once. The chain employs TRBV28 and TRBJ2-4, with D possibly being TRBD2 (6 bases). The ends were cut back, 2 bases at V and 0 bases at J, with 11 bases in the middle. The V gene's germline CDR1 is MDHEN and CDR2 SYDVKM. The CDR3 is 16 amino acids. CDR3 protein: CASSLGASVAKNIQYF. The CDR3 DNA follows: TGTGCCAGCAGTTTAGGAGCTAGCGTAGCCAAAAACATTCAGTACTTC.